The rows below give T cell receptor beta chains drawn from one sample of a study of cytomegalovirus exposure and HLA in healthy donors. Profiling relied on immunoSEQ multiplex PCR, and the TCRdb table lists in-frame clones only, not all of them. The repertoire has some 200,000 clones, approximately 78% of them found once; the top ten carry 6% to 8%. The source material was PBMCs. The receptors here all came from a woman between 45 and 60 years old in good health and CMV-seropositive. Both conserved end residues are part of each CDR3. A D gene is named only where the DNA matches it firmly. Only part of the rows carry a size: once, few, many, or a class if the clone is expanded.

V gene	J gene	D gene	clone size	CDR3 protein	CDR3 DNA
TRBV4-2	TRBJ2-4	TRBD2	-	CASSQGVSSGALVAKNIQYF	TGTGCCAGCAGCCAAGGTGTCTCTAGCGGGGCCCTCGTAGCCAAAAACATTCAGTACTTC
TRBV6-6	TRBJ1-1	-	-	CASSYVADVKAFF	TGTGCCAGCAGTTACGTGGCCGATGTGAAAGCTTTCTTT
TRBV19	TRBJ2-6	-	-	CASSSRQGGFSGANVLTF	TGTGCCAGTAGTTCAAGGCAGGGTGGGTTCTCTGGGGCCAACGTCCTGACTTTC
TRBV6-5	TRBJ2-5	-	-	CASSKRTVQETQYF	TGTGCCAGCAGTAAACGGACAGTACAAGAGACCCAGTACTTC
TRBV7-9	TRBJ1-1	-	-	CASSLENMNTEAFF	TGTGCCAGCAGCTTAGAGAACATGAACACTGAAGCTTTCTTT
TRBV2	TRBJ2-6	-	-	CASRTWGSGANGLTF	TGTGCCAGCAGAACATGGGGCTCTGGGGCCAACGGCCTGACTTTC
TRBV25-1	TRBJ1-4	-	-	CASSEFGGEKLFF	TGTGCCAGCAGTGAATTCGGAGGGGAAAAACTGTTTTTT
TRBV10-1	TRBJ2-3	-	-	CASSEWRIADTQYF	TGCGCCAGCAGTGAGTGGCGGATCGCAGATACGCAGTATTTT
TRBV28	TRBJ1-2	TRBD1	-	CASSLLKGASGYTF	TGTGCCAGCAGTTTACTAAAGGGGGCGAGTGGCTACACCTTC
TRBV5-6	TRBJ1-2	TRBD1	-	CASSVGTGNYGYTF	TGTGCCAGCAGCGTTGGGACAGGGAACTATGGCTACACCTTC
TRBV27	TRBJ2-7	-	-	CASRTDSSYEQYF	TGTGCCAGCCGGACAGACTCATCCTACGAGCAGTACTTC
TRBV23-1	TRBJ2-2	TRBD1	-	CASTFGTGFRPGELFF	TGCGCCAGCACATTCGGGACAGGGTTTAGGCCCGGGGAGCTGTTTTTT
TRBV5-1	TRBJ2-4	TRBD2	-	CASSMGLAGGENSQYF	TGCGCCAGCAGCATGGGACTAGCGGGAGGAGAAAACAGTCAGTACTTC
TRBV15	TRBJ2-7	TRBD1	once	CATSRDRGRNGEQYF	TGTGCCACCAGCAGAGACAGGGGGCGGAATGGGGAGCAGTACTTC
TRBV9	TRBJ1-1	TRBD1	-	CASSVGGTVTEAFF	TGTGCCAGCAGCGTAGGGGGGACAGTGACTGAAGCTTTCTTT
TRBV19	TRBJ2-1	TRBD2	-	CASRDYSGNLSPEQFF	TGTGCCAGTAGGGACTATAGCGGGAACCTTTCCCCTGAGCAGTTCTTC
TRBV27	TRBJ2-7	-	-	CASSPFGGLSYEQYF	TGTGCCAGCAGTCCCTTTGGGGGCCTCTCCTACGAGCAGTACTTC
TRBV13	TRBJ1-5	-	-	CASSLRGSNQPQHF	TGTGCCAGCAGCCTCAGGGGTAGCAATCAGCCCCAGCATTTT
TRBV9	TRBJ2-3	TRBD2	-	CASSPTGTSLTDTQYF	TGTGCCAGCAGCCCCACCGGGACTAGCCTCACAGATACGCAGTATTTT
TRBV7-6	TRBJ1-5	-	-	CASSPGAGAEQPQHF	TGTGCCAGCAGCCCTGGGGCGGGGGCTGAGCAGCCCCAGCATTTT
TRBV5-1	TRBJ2-5	TRBD2	-	CASSRAGASQETQYF	TGCGCCAGCAGTAGAGCGGGGGCCTCCCAAGAGACCCAGTACTTC
TRBV7-2	TRBJ2-1	-	-	CASTRLEGGLNEQFF	TGTGCCAGCACCCGACTAGAGGGGGGGCTAAATGAGCAGTTCTTC
TRBV27	TRBJ2-7	TRBD1	once	CASRRQGLGYEQYF	TGTGCCAGCAGAAGACAGGGTCTCGGCTACGAGCAGTACTTC
TRBV7-2	TRBJ1-6	-	-	CASSLGQFNSPLHF	TGTGCCAGCAGCTTAGGGCAGTTTAATTCACCCCTCCACTTT
TRBV6-5	TRBJ2-3	TRBD2	-	CATGGERSTDTQYF	TGTGCCACCGGGGGGGAGAGGAGCACAGATACGCAGTATTTT
TRBV11-2	TRBJ2-2	TRBD1	once	CASSRPGQVVRELFF	TGTGCCAGCAGCCGACCGGGACAGGTGGTCCGGGAGCTGTTTTTT
TRBV28	TRBJ1-2	-	-	CASSRVNYGYTF	TGTGCCAGCAGCAGGGTAAACTATGGCTACACCTTC
TRBV27	TRBJ1-4	-	few	CASSLYQGLFNEKLFF	TGTGCCAGCAGTTTATACCAGGGGTTGTTTAATGAAAAACTGTTTTTT
TRBV6-5	TRBJ2-1	-	-	CASSPQNEQFF	TGTGCCAGCAGTCCTCAGAATGAGCAGTTCTTC
TRBV4-3	TRBJ2-7	-	-	CASSQDRSSSYEQYF	TGCGCCAGCAGCCAAGACAGATCCAGCTCCTACGAGCAGTACTTC
TRBV7-9	TRBJ1-4	-	-	CASSPGTSHEKLFF	TGTGCCAGCAGCCCTGGGACAAGTCATGAAAAACTGTTTTTT
TRBV9	TRBJ1-2	-	-	CASSVDSNYGYTF	TGTGCCAGCAGCGTCGACAGTAACTATGGCTACACCTTC
TRBV11-2	TRBJ2-7	TRBD2	-	CASSLWTSGKEQYF	TGTGCCAGCAGCTTATGGACTAGCGGTAAAGAGCAGTACTTC
TRBV6-5	TRBJ1-6	-	-	CASSRGGETGSPLHF	TGTGCCAGCAGCCGGGGTGGGGAAACAGGGTCACCCCTCCACTTT
TRBV6-5	TRBJ1-2	TRBD1	-	CASGPGTASFYGYTF	TGTGCCAGCGGCCCAGGGACAGCCTCCTTCTATGGCTACACCTTC
TRBV5-1	TRBJ2-4	-	few	CASSSGGAGNSQYF	TGCGCCAGCAGCTCAGGAGGAGCTGGGAACAGTCAGTACTTC
TRBV10-3	TRBJ2-4	TRBD2	-	CAISELAGGPSNKNIQYF	TGTGCCATCAGTGAGCTAGCGGGAGGGCCCAGCAACAAAAACATTCAGTACTTC
TRBV28	TRBJ1-2	-	-	CASSWGGANGYTF	TGTGCCAGCAGTTGGGGGGGGGCGAATGGCTACACCTTC
TRBV2	TRBJ2-7	TRBD2	once	CASSQRTSGRADEQYF	TGTGCCAGCAGCCAAAGGACTAGCGGGAGGGCCGACGAGCAGTACTTC
TRBV19	TRBJ2-3	-	once	CASSESSDTQYF	TGTGCCAGTAGTGAGAGTTCAGATACGCAGTATTTT
TRBV2	TRBJ1-2	-	-	CASSVGGAGYGYTF	TGTGCCAGCAGTGTTGGGGGGGCTGGCTATGGCTACACCTTC
TRBV6-4	TRBJ2-1	TRBD2	-	CASSDSRTSGRNEQFF	TGTGCCAGCAGTGACTCGAGGACTAGCGGGAGGAATGAGCAGTTCTTC
TRBV19	TRBJ2-7	-	-	CASSMGSGEQYF	TGTGCCAGTAGTATGGGGAGCGGGGAGCAGTACTTC
TRBV18	TRBJ1-1	-	-	CASSPGRPGDTEAFF	TGTGCCAGCTCACCGGGACGCCCAGGGGACACTGAAGCTTTCTTT
TRBV29-1	TRBJ2-3	-	-	CSVATESTDTQYF	TGCAGCGTTGCGACAGAAAGCACAGATACGCAGTATTTT
TRBV7-9	TRBJ2-7	-	-	CASSLAGTYEQYF	TGTGCCAGCAGCTTAGCCGGGACCTACGAGCAGTACTTC
TRBV30	TRBJ2-1	-	few	CAWSGREEQFF	TGTGCCTGGAGTGGGAGGGAGGAGCAGTTCTTC
TRBV7-3	TRBJ2-1	-	-	CASSLTPLAGGNEQFF	TGTGCCAGCAGCTTAACCCCCCTGGCGGGTGGCAATGAGCAGTTCTTC
TRBV11-2	TRBJ2-1	-	-	CASIRGVEYNEQFF	TGTGCCAGTATCCGGGGAGTGGAGTACAATGAGCAGTTCTTC
TRBV6-5	TRBJ1-3	-	-	CASSYDRQGSGNTIYF	TGTGCCAGCAGTTACGACCGGCAGGGCTCTGGAAACACCATATATTTT
TRBV21-1	TRBJ1-4	-	-	CASSSRDRSNEKLFF	TGTGCCAGCAGCAGCCGGGACAGATCTAATGAAAAACTGTTTTTT
TRBV5-4	TRBJ2-7	-	-	CASSSPGGTYEQYF	TGTGCCAGCAGCTCGCCCGGAGGGACCTACGAGCAGTACTTC
TRBV7-9	TRBJ2-7	-	-	CASSPQTGASYEQYF	TGTGCCAGCAGCCCCCAGACAGGAGCCTCCTACGAGCAGTACTTC
TRBV7-7	TRBJ2-2	TRBD2	-	CASSLAGLAGGELFF	TGTGCCAGCAGCTTAGCCGGGCTAGCGGGCGGGGAGCTGTTTTTT
TRBV6-6	TRBJ2-3	-	-	CASSYESTDTQYF	TGTGCCAGCAGTTATGAGAGCACAGATACGCAGTATTTT
TRBV7-3	TRBJ2-1	TRBD2	-	CASSLELASYNEQFF	TGTGCCAGCAGCTTAGAACTAGCGAGCTACAATGAGCAGTTCTTC
TRBV28	TRBJ2-7	TRBD1	-	CASSSTGEEDEQYF	TGTGCCAGCAGTTCTACAGGGGAAGAAGACGAGCAGTACTTC
TRBV5-6	TRBJ2-7	-	few	CASSLRSREVHEQYF	TGTGCCAGCAGCTTGAGGTCCAGGGAGGTCCACGAGCAGTACTTC